The subject of this entry is one T cell receptor beta chain. Germline and junction disagree at one end, which may indicate a read error. This sample was taken from a study of shared clonotypes between healthy human individuals. The assay was immunoSEQ multiplex PCR, and TCRdb's table has in-frame clones only and misses some. The sample lists 800,000 or so clones, roughly 96% occurring once. Germline-derived CDR1 and CDR2 are SNHLY and FYNNEI. The CDR3 has 12 amino acids. CD45RO-negative, CCR7-selected cells formed the naive CD8 fraction, which excluded terminally differentiated effector memory CD45RA+ cells. Nashville, Tennessee was home to all donors, who were Caucasian adults.

The chain combines TRBV2 with TRBJ2-7, with D possibly being TRBD1 (5 bases). The sequencing sample was made of naive CD8+ T cells sorted from blood. This receptor was identified in a man aged 30-40 years in good health. DNA for the CDR3: TGTGCCAGCAGTGAAGTGGTAGGGGTTCCGCACTTC. Its translation: CASSEVVGVPHF.